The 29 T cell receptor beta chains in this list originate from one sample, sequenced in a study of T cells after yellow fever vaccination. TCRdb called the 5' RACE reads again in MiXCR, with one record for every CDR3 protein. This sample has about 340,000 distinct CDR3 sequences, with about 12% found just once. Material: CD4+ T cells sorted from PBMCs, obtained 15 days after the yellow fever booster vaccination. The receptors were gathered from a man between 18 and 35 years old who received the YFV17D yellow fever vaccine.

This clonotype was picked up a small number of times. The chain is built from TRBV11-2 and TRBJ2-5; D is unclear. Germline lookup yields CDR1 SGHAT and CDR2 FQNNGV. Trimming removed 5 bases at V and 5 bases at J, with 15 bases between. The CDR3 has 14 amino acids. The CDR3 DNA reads TGTGCCAGCAGCACTCGATTTCAGTCCGAGACCCAGTACTTC. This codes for CASSTRFQSETQYF.

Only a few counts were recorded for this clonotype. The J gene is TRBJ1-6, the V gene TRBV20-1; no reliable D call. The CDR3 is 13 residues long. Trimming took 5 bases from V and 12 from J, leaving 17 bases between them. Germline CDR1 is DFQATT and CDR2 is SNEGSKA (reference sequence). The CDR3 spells CSAYPAGLGPLHF. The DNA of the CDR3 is TGCAGTGCTTACCCGGCCGGGCTAGGACCCCTCCACTTT.

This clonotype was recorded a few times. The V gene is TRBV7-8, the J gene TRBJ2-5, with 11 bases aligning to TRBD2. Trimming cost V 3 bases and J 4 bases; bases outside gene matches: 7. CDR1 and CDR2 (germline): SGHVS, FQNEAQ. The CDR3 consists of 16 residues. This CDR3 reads CASSFIAGGPSETQYF. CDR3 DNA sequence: TGTGCCAGCAGCTTCATAGCGGGGGGGCCGTCAGAGACCCAGTACTTC.

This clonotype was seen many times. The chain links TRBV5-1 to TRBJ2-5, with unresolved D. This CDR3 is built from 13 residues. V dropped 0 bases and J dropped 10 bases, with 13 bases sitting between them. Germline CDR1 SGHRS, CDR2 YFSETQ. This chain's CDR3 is CASSLESSVVQYF. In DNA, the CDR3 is TGCGCCAGCAGCTTGGAATCCTCGGTTGTCCAGTACTTC.

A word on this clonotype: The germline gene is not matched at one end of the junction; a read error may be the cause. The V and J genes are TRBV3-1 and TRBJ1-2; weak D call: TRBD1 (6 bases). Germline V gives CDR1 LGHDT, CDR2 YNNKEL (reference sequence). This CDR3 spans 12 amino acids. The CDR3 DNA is TGTGCCAGCAGCCAACGCCCTACCGGACAGATCTTC. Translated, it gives CASSQRPTGQIF.

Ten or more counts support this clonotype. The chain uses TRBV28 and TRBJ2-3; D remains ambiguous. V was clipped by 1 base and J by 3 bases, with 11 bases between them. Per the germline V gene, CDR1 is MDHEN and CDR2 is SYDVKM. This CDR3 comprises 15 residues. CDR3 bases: TGTGCCAGCAGTTTATTGAGAGATCAGACAGATACGCAGTATTTT. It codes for CASSLLRDQTDTQYF.

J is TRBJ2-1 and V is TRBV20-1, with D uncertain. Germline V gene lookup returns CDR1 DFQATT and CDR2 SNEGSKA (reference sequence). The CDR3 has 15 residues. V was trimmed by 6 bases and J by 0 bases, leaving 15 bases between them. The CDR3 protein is CSAPRPGSSYNEQFF. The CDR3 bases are TGCAGTGCCCCGAGGCCTGGCAGCTCCTACAATGAGCAGTTCTTC.

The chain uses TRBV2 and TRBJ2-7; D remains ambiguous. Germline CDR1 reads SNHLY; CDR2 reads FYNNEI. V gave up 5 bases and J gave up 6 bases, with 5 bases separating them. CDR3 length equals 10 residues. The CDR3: CASSRVEQYV. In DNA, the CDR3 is TGTGCCAGCAGTCGGGTCGAGCAGTACGTC.

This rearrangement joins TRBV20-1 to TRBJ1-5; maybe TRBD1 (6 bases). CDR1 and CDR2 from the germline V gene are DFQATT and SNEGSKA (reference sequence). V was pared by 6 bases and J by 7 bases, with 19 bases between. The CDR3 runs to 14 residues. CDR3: CSAMTGGVAQPQHF. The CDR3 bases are TGCAGTGCCATGACAGGAGGAGTAGCGCAGCCCCAGCATTTT.

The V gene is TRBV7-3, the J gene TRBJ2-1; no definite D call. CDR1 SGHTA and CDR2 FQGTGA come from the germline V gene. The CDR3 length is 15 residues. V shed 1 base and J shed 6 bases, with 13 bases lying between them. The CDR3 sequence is CASSLNSGRVNEQFF. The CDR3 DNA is TGTGCCAGCAGCTTAAACAGTGGCCGGGTCAATGAGCAGTTCTTC.

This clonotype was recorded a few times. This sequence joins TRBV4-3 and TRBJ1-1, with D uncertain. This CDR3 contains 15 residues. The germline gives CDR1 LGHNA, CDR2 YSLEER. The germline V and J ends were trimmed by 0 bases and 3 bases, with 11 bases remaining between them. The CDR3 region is CASSQDPPDYTEAFF. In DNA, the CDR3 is TGCGCCAGCAGCCAAGATCCCCCTGACTACACTGAAGCTTTCTTT.

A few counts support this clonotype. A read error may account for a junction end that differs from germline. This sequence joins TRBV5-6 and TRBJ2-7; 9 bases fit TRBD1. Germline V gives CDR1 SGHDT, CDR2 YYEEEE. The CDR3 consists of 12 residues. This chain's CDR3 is CASSEGDRVPSF. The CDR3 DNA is TGTGCCAGCAGCGAGGGGGACAGGGTCCCTTCCTTC.

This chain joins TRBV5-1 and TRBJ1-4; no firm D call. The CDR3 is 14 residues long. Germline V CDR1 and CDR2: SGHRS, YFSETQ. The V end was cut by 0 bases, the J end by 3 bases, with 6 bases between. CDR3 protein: CASSLVGANEKLFF. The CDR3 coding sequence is TGCGCCAGCAGCTTGGTTGGTGCTAATGAAAAACTGTTTTTT.

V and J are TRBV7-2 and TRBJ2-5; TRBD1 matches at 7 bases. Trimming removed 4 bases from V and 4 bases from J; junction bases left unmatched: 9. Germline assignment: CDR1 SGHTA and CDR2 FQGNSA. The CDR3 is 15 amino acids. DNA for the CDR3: TGTGCCAGCAGCTGCCGTACACAGGGGCGAGAGACCCAGTACTTC. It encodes CASSCRTQGRETQYF. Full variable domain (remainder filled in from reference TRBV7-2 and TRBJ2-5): GAGVSQSPSNKVTEKGKDVELRCDPISGHTALYWYRQSLGQGLEFLIYFQGNSAPDKSGLPSDRFSAERTGGSVSTLTIQRTQQEDSAVYLCASSCRTQGRETQYFGPGTRLLVL.

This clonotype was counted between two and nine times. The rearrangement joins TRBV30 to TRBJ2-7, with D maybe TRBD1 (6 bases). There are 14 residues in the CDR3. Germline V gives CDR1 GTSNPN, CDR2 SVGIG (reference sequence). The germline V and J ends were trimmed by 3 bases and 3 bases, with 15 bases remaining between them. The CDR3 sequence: CAWRTWGRNYEQYF. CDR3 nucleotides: TGTGCCTGGAGGACATGGGGGCGCAACTACGAGCAGTACTTC.

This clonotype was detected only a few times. In nucleotides, the CDR3 is TGTGCCAGCAGTTGGGGGCTTGGGGAAAAACTGTTTTTT. Translation gives CASSWGLGEKLFF. The chain combines TRBV12-3 or TRBV12-4 with TRBJ1-4; TRBD1 might be the D (6 bases). The CDR3 spans 13 residues. V shed 4 bases and J shed 8 bases, with 11 bases lying between them.

As DNA, the CDR3 is TGTGCCAGCAGCTTAGTTCGGGGGAGAGGGGAAAAACTGTTTTTT. Translation: CASSLVRGRGEKLFF. The V and J genes are TRBV11-2 and TRBJ1-4; possible D gene TRBD1, 5 bases. The CDR3 contains 15 residues. Germline CDR1 SGHAT, CDR2 FQNNGV. The V end was cut by 1 base, the J end by 8 bases, with 14 bases between.

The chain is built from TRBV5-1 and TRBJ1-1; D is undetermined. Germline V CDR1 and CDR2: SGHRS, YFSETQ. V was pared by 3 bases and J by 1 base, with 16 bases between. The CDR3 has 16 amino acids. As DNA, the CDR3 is TGCGCCAGCAGCTCCGAAGGCTGGGGTGGGAACACTGAAGCTTTCTTT. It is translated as CASSSEGWGGNTEAFF.

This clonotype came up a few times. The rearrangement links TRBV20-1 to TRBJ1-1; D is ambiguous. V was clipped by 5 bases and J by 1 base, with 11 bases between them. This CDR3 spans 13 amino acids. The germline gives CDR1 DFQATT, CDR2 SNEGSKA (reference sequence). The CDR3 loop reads CSAPARANTEAFF. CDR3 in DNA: TGCAGTGCTCCCGCCCGGGCGAACACTGAAGCTTTCTTT.

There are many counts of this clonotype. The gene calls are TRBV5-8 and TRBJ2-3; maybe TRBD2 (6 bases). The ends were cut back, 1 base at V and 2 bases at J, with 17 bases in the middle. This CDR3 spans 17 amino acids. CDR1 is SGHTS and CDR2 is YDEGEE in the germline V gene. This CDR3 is CASSLLLGGVDTDTQYF. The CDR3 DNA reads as TGTGCCAGCAGCTTGTTGTTAGGCGGGGTTGACACAGATACGCAGTATTTT.

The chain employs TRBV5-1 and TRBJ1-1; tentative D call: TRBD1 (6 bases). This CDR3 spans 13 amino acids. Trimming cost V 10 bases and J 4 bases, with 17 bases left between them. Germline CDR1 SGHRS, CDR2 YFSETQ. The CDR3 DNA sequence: TGCGCCTCCCGGGGGGGCCGGAGCACTGAAGCTTTCTTT. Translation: CASRGGRSTEAFF. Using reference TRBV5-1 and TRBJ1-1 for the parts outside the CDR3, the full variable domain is KAGVTQTPRYLIKTRGQQVTLSCSPISGHRSVSWYQQTPGQGLQFLFEYFSETQRNKGNFPGRFSGRQFSNSRSEMNVSTLELGDSALYLCASRGGRSTEAFFGQGTRLTVV.

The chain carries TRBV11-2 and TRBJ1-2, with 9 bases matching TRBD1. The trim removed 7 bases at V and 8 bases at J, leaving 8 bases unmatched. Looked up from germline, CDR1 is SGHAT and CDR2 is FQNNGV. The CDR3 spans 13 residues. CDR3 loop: CASNLQGAEGYTF. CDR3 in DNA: TGTGCCAGCAACCTACAGGGGGCGGAAGGCTACACCTTC.

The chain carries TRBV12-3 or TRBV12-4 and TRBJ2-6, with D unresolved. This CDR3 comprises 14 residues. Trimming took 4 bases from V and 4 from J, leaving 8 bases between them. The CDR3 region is CASSSRIGANVLTF. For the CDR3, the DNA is TGTGCCAGCAGTTCACGAATCGGGGCCAACGTCCTGACTTTC.

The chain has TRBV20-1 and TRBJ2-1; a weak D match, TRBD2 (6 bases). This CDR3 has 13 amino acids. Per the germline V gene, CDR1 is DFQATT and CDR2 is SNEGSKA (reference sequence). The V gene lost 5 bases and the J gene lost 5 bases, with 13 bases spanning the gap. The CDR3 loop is CSAAVSGDNEQFF. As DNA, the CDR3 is TGCAGTGCTGCGGTTAGCGGCGACAATGAGCAGTTCTTC.

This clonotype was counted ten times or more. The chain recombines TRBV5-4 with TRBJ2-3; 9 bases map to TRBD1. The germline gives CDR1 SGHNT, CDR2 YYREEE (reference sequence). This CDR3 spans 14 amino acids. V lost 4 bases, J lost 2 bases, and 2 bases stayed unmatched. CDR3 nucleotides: TGTGCCAGCAGCGTACAGGGGGCCACAGATACGCAGTATTTT. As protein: CASSVQGATDTQYF.

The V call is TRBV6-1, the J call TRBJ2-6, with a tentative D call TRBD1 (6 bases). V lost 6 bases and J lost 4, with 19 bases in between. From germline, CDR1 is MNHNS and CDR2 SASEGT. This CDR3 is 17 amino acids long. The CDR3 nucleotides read TGTGCCAGCAGGCGATATCTGACAGGCGCCGGGGCCAACGTCCTGACTTTC. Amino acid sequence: CASRRYLTGAGANVLTF.

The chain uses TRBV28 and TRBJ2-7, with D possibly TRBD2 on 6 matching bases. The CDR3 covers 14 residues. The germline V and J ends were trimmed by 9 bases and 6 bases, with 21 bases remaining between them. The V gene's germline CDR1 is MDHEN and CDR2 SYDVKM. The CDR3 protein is CASASREDCCEQYV. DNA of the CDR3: TGTGCCAGTGCGTCCAGGGAGGATTGTTGCGAGCAGTACGTC.

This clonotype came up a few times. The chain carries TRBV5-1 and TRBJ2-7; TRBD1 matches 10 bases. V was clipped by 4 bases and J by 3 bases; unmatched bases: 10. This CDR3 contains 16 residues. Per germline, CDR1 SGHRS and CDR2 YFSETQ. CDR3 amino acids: CASSPRGRDRGYEQYV. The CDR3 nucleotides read TGCGCCAGCAGCCCCAGGGGTCGGGACAGGGGCTACGAGCAGTACGTC.

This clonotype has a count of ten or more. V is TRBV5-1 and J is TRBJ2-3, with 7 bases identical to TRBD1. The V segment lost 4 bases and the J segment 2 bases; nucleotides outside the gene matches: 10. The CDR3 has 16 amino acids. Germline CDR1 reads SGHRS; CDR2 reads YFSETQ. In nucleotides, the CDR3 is TGCGCCAGCAGCACGGGACAGAACAATCCCACAGATACGCAGTATTTT. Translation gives CASSTGQNNPTDTQYF.